Listed here are 27 T cell receptor beta chains from one sample, sequenced in a study of spatial heterogeneity in lung cancer. Which antigens these TCRs recognize remains unknown. TCRdb called the 5' RACE reads again in MiXCR, with one record for every CDR3 protein. The sample comprises 3,000 to 4,000 distinct CDR3 sequences, over 8.5% of which are singletons, and about 30% rests with the top ten. Findings of the study overall: Expanded alpha and beta TCR counts within tumors tracked tumor mutation counts.

Documented time point: sample taken at primary tumor resection. Material: lung tumor tissue, obtained at surgery. The receptors come from a male donor with early-stage non-small cell lung cancer.

This clonotype is medium-sized (0.01 to 0.1%) by share. The chain recombines TRBV7-9 with TRBJ2-2; D perhaps matches TRBD2 (6 bases). The CDR3 has 16 amino acids. Trimming shortened V by 4 bases and J by 0 bases, and 12 bases separated the two germline ends. Per germline, CDR1 SEHNR and CDR2 FQNEAQ (reference sequence). This chain's CDR3 is CASSSSVYANTGELFF. The CDR3 DNA is TGTGCCAGCAGCTCTAGCGTCTACGCGAACACCGGGGAGCTGTTTTTT.

This clonotype counts as medium-sized. The V and J genes are TRBV20-1 and TRBJ2-5, with no clear D. The germline V gene encodes CDR1 DFQATT and CDR2 SNEGSKA (reference sequence). CDR3 length: 11 amino acids. Deletions cut 4 bases from V and 5 bases from J, with 8 bases between. This CDR3 is CSATRVETQYF. For the CDR3, the DNA is TGCAGTGCTACCCGAGTGGAGACCCAGTACTTC.

The chain links TRBV20-1 to TRBJ1-4; D not resolved. The CDR3 totals 15 residues. The V end was cut by 4 bases, the J end by 8 bases, with 20 bases between. Germline lookup yields CDR1 DFQATT and CDR2 SNEGSKA (reference sequence). The CDR3 region has the DNA TGCAGTGCTAAAGTACCGGACCAAACATGGGAAAAACTGTTTTTT. Protein sequence: CSAKVPDQTWEKLFF.

This clonotype is labeled as medium-sized. V is TRBV20-1 and J is TRBJ1-2; D is perhaps TRBD1 (5 bases). Germline CDR1 reads DFQATT; CDR2 reads SNEGSKA (reference sequence). The CDR3 totals 15 residues. V lost 3 bases to trimming and J lost 6 bases, with 20 bases between them. The CDR3 spells CSASPPGRVRDGYTF. CDR3 bases: TGCAGTGCTAGTCCACCAGGGAGGGTTAGAGATGGCTACACCTTC.

Relative to its sample, this clonotype is medium-sized. This sequence joins TRBV6-1 and TRBJ2-7; D not resolved. Germline V gene sequence: CDR1 MNHNS, CDR2 SASEGT. V gave up 6 bases and J gave up 3 bases, with 3 bases separating them. The CDR3 has 10 residues. CDR3 in DNA: TGTGCCAGCAGCCACTACGAGCAGTACTTC. Its protein product is CASSHYEQYF.

The rearrangement uses TRBV11-2 and TRBJ2-3, with 10 bases matching TRBD1. J was trimmed by 6 bases and V by 5 bases; bases with no gene match: 8. The CDR3 totals 15 residues. CDR1 is SGHAT, CDR2 FQNNGV, per germline. CDR3 bases: TGTGCCAGCAGCATTCGACAGGGGGCGTCCGATACGCAGTATTTT. Its translation is CASSIRQGASDTQYF.

Sample share makes this clonotype medium-sized. The chain links TRBV27 to TRBJ2-1; tentative D call: TRBD2 (6 bases). Trimming removed 2 bases from V and 0 bases from J, with 8 bases in between. The CDR3 totals 15 residues. Looked up from germline, CDR1 is MNHEY and CDR2 is SMNVEV (reference sequence). The CDR3 sequence: CASSLLATSYNEQFF. CDR3 sequence (DNA): TGTGCCAGCAGTTTACTAGCGACCTCCTACAATGAGCAGTTCTTC.

By share of the sample, this clonotype is medium-sized. The rearrangement joins TRBV7-2 to TRBJ2-6; no reliable D call. Germline V lookup: CDR1 SGHTA, CDR2 FQGNSA. The CDR3 is made up of 15 amino acids. Trimming took 0 bases from V and 4 from J, leaving 7 bases between them. The CDR3 protein is CASSLAVFGANVLTF. Written as DNA, the CDR3 is TGTGCCAGCAGCTTAGCGGTATTCGGGGCCAACGTCCTGACTTTC.

V gene TRBV6-5 combines with J gene TRBJ1-6; D is ambiguous. This CDR3 spans 18 amino acids. Per the germline V gene, CDR1 is MNHEY and CDR2 is SVGAGI. Trimming took off 5 bases at V and 8 bases at J, with 25 bases between the two ends. The CDR3, as DNA: TGTGCCAGCAGTCCCTTAGGTTCCGGAACTCAAAGGGATTCACCCCTCCACTTT. Translating it yields CASSPLGSGTQRDSPLHF.

By share of the sample, this clonotype is medium-sized (0.01 to 0.1%). V is TRBV6-1 and J is TRBJ2-7, with a weak D call TRBD1 (5 bases). CDR3 length equals 16 residues. Germline-derived CDR1 and CDR2 are MNHNS and SASEGT. The V gene lost 6 bases and the J gene lost 3 bases, with 21 bases spanning the gap. The CDR3 DNA is TGTGCCAGCAGAAAAGATGGGCAGTTAGGGGTCTACGAGCAGTACTTC. It specifies CASRKDGQLGVYEQYF.

By its share, this clonotype is medium-sized. V gene TRBV7-2 combines with J gene TRBJ2-7, with a tentative D call TRBD2 (6 bases). CDR3 length: 13 amino acids. Germline CDR1 SGHTA, CDR2 FQGNSA. V was shortened by 2 bases and J by 6 bases, with 11 bases between the two germline ends. This CDR3 reads CASSLLQGGEQYF. Written as DNA, the CDR3 is TGTGCCAGCAGCTTATTGCAGGGAGGCGAGCAGTACTTC.

V gene TRBV20-1 combines with J gene TRBJ2-1, with 11 bases aligning to TRBD2. Germline assignment: CDR1 DFQATT and CDR2 SNEGSKA (reference sequence). V gave up 0 bases and J gave up 1 base; unmatched junction bases: 5. This CDR3 is built from 17 residues. CDR3 amino acids: CSARDPSGRISYNEQFF. CDR3 DNA sequence: TGCAGTGCTAGAGACCCTAGCGGGAGGATTTCCTACAATGAGCAGTTCTTC.

This clonotype ranks as medium-sized. The chain has TRBV2 and TRBJ1-5; tentatively, D is TRBD1 (5 bases). V gave up 6 bases and J gave up 5 bases, with 17 bases separating them. This CDR3 is 15 amino acids long. The germline gives CDR1 SNHLY, CDR2 FYNNEI. The chain's CDR3 is CASRVDLRGDQPQHF. The CDR3 DNA is TGTGCCAGCAGGGTAGACCTTCGAGGGGATCAGCCCCAGCATTTT.

By sample fraction, this clonotype is medium-sized. The chain's CDR3 is CASSLTGSSGRYNEQFF. As DNA, the CDR3 is TGTGCCAGCAGCTTGACAGGGTCGAGCGGGAGGTACAATGAGCAGTTCTTC. This sequence joins TRBV7-3 and TRBJ2-1; 9 nucleotides match TRBD2. V lost 3 bases and J lost 4; bases outside the gene matches: 10. The V gene's germline CDR1 is SGHTA and CDR2 FQGTGA. The CDR3 sequence is 17 residues long.

By share of the sample, this clonotype is medium-sized (0.01 to 0.1%). The chain employs TRBV5-4 and TRBJ2-5; D unclear. In germline, CDR1 is SGHNT, CDR2 YYREEE (reference sequence). This CDR3 comprises 13 residues. Trimming cost V 0 bases and J 1 base, with 4 bases left between them. This chain's CDR3 is CASSLGLQETQYF. CDR3 in DNA: TGTGCCAGCAGCTTGGGGCTCCAAGAGACCCAGTACTTC. The complete variable domain, with remaining parts taken from reference TRBV5-4 and TRBJ2-5, reads ETGVTQSPTHLIKTRGQQVTLRCSSQSGHNTVSWYQQALGQGPQFIFQYYREEENGRGNFPPRFSGLQFPNYSSELNVNALELDDSALYLCASSLGLQETQYFGPGTRLLVL.

This clonotype showed up just a few times. The V gene is TRBV28, the J gene TRBJ2-2; 7 nucleotides match TRBD1. The CDR3 covers 15 residues. The V gene's germline CDR1 is MDHEN and CDR2 SYDVKM. J gave up 6 bases and V 7 bases, and 11 bases lay outside the gene matches. CDR3 in amino acids: CASTQVAQGAGELFF. For the CDR3, the DNA is TGTGCCAGCACTCAAGTAGCTCAGGGGGCCGGGGAGCTGTTTTTT.

This clonotype is medium-sized. The chain uses TRBV27 and TRBJ2-6, with D possibly TRBD1 on 5 matching bases. CDR3 size: 16 residues. The V gene's germline CDR1 is MNHEY and CDR2 SMNVEV (reference sequence). The V end was cut by 1 base, the J end by 2 bases, with 9 bases between. CDR3 sequence reads: CASSLFFRAGANVLTF. The CDR3 bases are TGTGCCAGCAGTTTATTTTTCAGGGCTGGGGCCAACGTCCTGACTTTC.

This clonotype was recorded many times. The rearrangement uses TRBV4-1 and TRBJ1-2, with a weak D call TRBD1 (5 bases). CDR1 MGHRA and CDR2 YSYEKL come from the germline V gene. V was clipped by 0 bases and J by 1 base, with 24 bases between them. The CDR3 spans 20 residues. CDR3: CASSQDSSNSGTAVNYGYTF. DNA for the CDR3: TGCGCCAGCAGCCAAGATTCATCCAATTCAGGGACGGCAGTTAACTATGGCTACACCTTC.

This clonotype is labeled medium-sized. The chain links TRBV30 to TRBJ2-4, with D perhaps TRBD1 (5 bases). The V and J ends lost 2 bases and 0 bases respectively, with 14 bases between them. The CDR3 is made up of 16 amino acids. Germline CDR1 and CDR2: GTSNPN and SVGIG (reference sequence). The CDR3 spells CAWSKENRLAKNIQYF. Here the CDR3 DNA reads TGTGCCTGGAGTAAGGAGAACAGGCTAGCCAAAAACATTCAGTACTTC.

This clonotype is termed medium-sized (0.01 to 0.1%). The chain carries TRBV11-2 and TRBJ2-1; no firm D call. The germline V gene has CDR1 SGHAT and CDR2 FQNNGV. This CDR3 has 13 residues. Trimming left V 1 base short and J 3 bases short, with 4 bases between. CDR3 residues: CASSLASYNEQFF. The DNA for the CDR3 is TGTGCCAGCAGCTTAGCCAGCTACAATGAGCAGTTCTTC. Variable domain in full (rest from reference TRBV11-2 and TRBJ2-1): EAGVAQSPRYKIIEKRQSVAFWCNPISGHATLYWYQQILGQGPKLLIQFQNNGVVDDSQLPKDRFSAERLKGVDSTLKIQPAKLEDSAVYLCASSLASYNEQFFGPGTRLTVL.

By share of the sample, this clonotype is medium-sized. This sequence joins TRBV29-1 and TRBJ2-7; D remains ambiguous. Germline lookup yields CDR1 SQVTM and CDR2 ANQGSEA. Trimming left V 7 bases short and J 0 bases short, with 10 bases between. This CDR3 contains 12 residues. The CDR3 protein is CSANGPSYEQYF. The CDR3, as DNA: TGCAGCGCTAACGGACCCTCCTACGAGCAGTACTTC.

This rearrangement joins TRBV7-2 to TRBJ1-1; TRBD1 is a possible D gene (5 bases). Trimming cost V 5 bases and J 4 bases, with 11 bases left between them. This CDR3 region has 13 residues. From germline, CDR1 is SGHTA and CDR2 FQGNSA. In nucleotides, the CDR3 is TGTGCCAGCAGCAGGACACGTAGCACTGAAGCTTTCTTT. It is translated as CASSRTRSTEAFF.

By frequency in the sample, this clonotype is medium-sized. The chain recombines TRBV7-9 with TRBJ2-6; D is unresolved. The CDR3 is 12 residues long. Between the trimmed V and J ends, which lost 8 bases and 4 bases, there was a span of 6 bases. Looked up from germline, CDR1 is SEHNR and CDR2 is FQNEAQ (reference sequence). The CDR3 DNA reads TGTGCCAGCCTCTCGGGGGCCAACGTCCTGACTTTC. Protein product: CASLSGANVLTF.

This clonotype is medium-sized in the sample. The V gene is TRBV5-1, the J gene TRBJ1-6; 7 bases match TRBD1. CDR1 is SGHRS, CDR2 YFSETQ, per germline. V trimming: 0 bases; J trimming: 10 bases; junction bases outside the gene matches: 7. This CDR3 comprises 15 residues. CDR3 bases: TGCGCCAGCAGCTTGGAGGTAGGGGGCATATCACCCCTCCACTTT. Translating it yields CASSLEVGGISPLHF. Full variable domain (outside the CDR3, taken from reference TRBV5-1 and TRBJ1-6): KAGVTQTPRYLIKTRGQQVTLSCSPISGHRSVSWYQQTPGQGLQFLFEYFSETQRNKGNFPGRFSGRQFSNSRSEMNVSTLELGDSALYLCASSLEVGGISPLHFGNGTRLTVT.

CDR3 sequence: CASSHEPSGGLWYF. CDR3 DNA: TGTGCCAGCAGCCATGAGCCTAGCGGGGGGCTTTGGTATTTT. This chain joins TRBV6-5 and TRBJ2-3; 11 bases line up with TRBD2. The V segment lost 6 bases and the J segment 14 bases; nucleotides outside the gene matches: 13. The CDR3 is 14 residues long. Per the germline V gene, CDR1 is MNHEY and CDR2 is SVGAGI.

This clonotype appeared many times. The chain carries TRBV10-3 and TRBJ2-5, with D tentatively TRBD1 or TRBD2 (5 bases each). Trimming removed 7 bases at V and 4 bases at J, with 13 bases between. CDR3 length: 13 amino acids. The germline gives CDR1 ENHRY, CDR2 SYGVKD. CDR3 nucleotides: TGTGCCATCACCCCGGGGCTAGCAGAGACCCAGTACTTC. Protein product: CAITPGLAETQYF.

In its sample, this clonotype was seen many times. Here the CDR3 reads CKITGVGVHGYTF. CDR3 DNA: TGCAAAATAACAGGGGTGGGAGTTCATGGCTACACCTTC. V and J are TRBV20-1 and TRBJ1-2, with 7 bases identical to TRBD1. This CDR3 contains 13 residues. Germline values: CDR1 DFQATT, CDR2 SNEGSKA (reference sequence).